This T cell receptor beta chain was retrieved from a study of lymphopenia after photon versus proton radiotherapy. TCRdb's table, derived via immunoSEQ multiplex PCR, lists solely in-frame clones and lacks some. The sample lists 83,000 or so clones; over 70% were seen once. Regarding this clone: The target antigen is unknown.

Study-level points and caveats: Post-nadir TCR diversity decline inversely tracked overall survival among those who died.

Germline V gene lookup returns CDR1 MGHDK and CDR2 SYGVNS. This CDR3 has 17 amino acids. V shed 4 bases, J shed 5 bases, and the junction held 13 bases outside the gene matches. The input for sequencing was peripheral blood, taken from a patient treated with proton-based radiotherapy. This rearrangement joins TRBV25-1 to TRBJ2-1; TRBD2 agrees at 8 bases. The receptor's source is a man in his sixties with pancreatic cancer. CDR3 loop: CASSANRLAGFHNEQFF. The CDR3 DNA reads TGTGCCAGCAGTGCTAATAGGCTAGCGGGTTTTCACAATGAGCAGTTCTTC.